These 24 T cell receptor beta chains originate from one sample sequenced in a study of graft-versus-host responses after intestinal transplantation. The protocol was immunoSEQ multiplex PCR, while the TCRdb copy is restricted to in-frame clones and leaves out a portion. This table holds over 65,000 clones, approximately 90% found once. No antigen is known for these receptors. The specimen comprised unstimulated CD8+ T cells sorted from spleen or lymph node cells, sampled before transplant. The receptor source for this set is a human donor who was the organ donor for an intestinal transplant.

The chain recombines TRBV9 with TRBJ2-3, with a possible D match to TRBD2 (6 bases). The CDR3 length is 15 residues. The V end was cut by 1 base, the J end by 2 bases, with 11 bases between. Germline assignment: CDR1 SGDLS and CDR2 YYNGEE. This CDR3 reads CASSVISGPTDTQYF. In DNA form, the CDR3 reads TGTGCCAGCAGCGTAATTAGCGGACCCACAGATACGCAGTATTTT.

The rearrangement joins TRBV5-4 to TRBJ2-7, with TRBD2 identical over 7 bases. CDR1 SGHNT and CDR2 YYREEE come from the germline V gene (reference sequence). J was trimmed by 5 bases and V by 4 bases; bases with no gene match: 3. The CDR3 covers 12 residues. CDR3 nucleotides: TGTGCCAGCAGCCACACTAGCGACGAGCAGTACTTC. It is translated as CASSHTSDEQYF.

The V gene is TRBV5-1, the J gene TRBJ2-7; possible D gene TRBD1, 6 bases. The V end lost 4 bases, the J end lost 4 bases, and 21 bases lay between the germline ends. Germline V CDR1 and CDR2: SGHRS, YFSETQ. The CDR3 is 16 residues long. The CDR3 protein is CASSPGTLPQKYEQYF. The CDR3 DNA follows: TGCGCCAGCAGCCCAGGGACACTTCCCCAAAAATACGAGCAGTACTTC.

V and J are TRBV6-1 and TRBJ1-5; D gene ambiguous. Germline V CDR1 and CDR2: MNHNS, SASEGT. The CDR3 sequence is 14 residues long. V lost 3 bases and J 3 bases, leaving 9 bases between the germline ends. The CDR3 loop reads CASSESAFNQPQHF. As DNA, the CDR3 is TGTGCCAGCAGTGAGTCGGCGTTCAATCAGCCCCAGCATTTT.

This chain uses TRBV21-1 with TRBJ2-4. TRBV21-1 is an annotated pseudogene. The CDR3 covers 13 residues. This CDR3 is CASSKVGDNIQYF. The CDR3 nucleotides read TGTGCCAGCAGCAAGGTGGGGGACAACATTCAGTACTTC.

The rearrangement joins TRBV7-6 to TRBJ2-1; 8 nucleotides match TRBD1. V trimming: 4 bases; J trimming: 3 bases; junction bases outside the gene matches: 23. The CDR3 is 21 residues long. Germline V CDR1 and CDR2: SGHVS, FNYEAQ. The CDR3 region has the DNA TGTGCCAGCAGCTCACCCCTATCCCCCCCCCTTACGGGACAGGACTACAATGAGCAGTTCTTC. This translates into CASSSPLSPPLTGQDYNEQFF.

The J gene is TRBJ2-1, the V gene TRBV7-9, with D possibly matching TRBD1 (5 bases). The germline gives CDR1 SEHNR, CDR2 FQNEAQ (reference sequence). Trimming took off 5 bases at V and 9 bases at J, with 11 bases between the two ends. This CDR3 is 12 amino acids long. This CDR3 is CASSTQGGEQFF. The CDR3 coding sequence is TGTGCCAGCAGCACCCAGGGCGGTGAGCAGTTCTTC.

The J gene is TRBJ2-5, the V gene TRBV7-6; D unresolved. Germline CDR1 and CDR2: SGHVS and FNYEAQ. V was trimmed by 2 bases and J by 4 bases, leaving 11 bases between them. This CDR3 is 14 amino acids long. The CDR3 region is CASSLSDLLETQYF. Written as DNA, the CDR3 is TGTGCCAGCAGCTTATCCGATTTGTTAGAGACCCAGTACTTC.

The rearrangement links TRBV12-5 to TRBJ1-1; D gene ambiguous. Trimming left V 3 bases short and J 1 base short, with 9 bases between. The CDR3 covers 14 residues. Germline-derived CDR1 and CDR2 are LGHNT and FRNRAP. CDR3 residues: CASGFSVRNTEAFF. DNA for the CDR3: TGTGCTAGTGGTTTTAGCGTAAGGAACACTGAAGCTTTCTTT.

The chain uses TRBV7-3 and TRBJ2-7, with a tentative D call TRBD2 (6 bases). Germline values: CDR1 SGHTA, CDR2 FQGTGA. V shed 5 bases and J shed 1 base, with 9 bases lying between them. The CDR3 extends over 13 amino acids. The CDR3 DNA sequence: TGTGCCAGCAGCATAGGAGGGTCCTACGAGCAGTACTTC. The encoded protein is CASSIGGSYEQYF.

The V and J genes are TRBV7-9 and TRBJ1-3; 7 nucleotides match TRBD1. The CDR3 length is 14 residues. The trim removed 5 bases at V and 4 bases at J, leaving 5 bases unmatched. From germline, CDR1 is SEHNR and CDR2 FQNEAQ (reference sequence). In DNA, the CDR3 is TGTGCCAGCAGCCCAACAGGGGAGGGAAACACCATATATTTT. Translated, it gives CASSPTGEGNTIYF.

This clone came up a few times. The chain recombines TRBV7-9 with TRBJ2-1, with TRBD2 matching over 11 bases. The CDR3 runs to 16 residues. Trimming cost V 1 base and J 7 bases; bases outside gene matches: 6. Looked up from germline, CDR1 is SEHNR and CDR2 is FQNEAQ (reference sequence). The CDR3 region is CASSLGSGRARNEQFF. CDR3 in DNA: TGTGCCAGCAGCTTAGGTAGCGGGAGGGCGCGGAATGAGCAGTTCTTC.

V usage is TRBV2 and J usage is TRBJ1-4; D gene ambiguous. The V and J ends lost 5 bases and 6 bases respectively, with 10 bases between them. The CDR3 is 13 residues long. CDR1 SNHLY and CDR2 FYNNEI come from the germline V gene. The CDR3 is CASSQAVDEKLFF. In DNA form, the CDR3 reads TGTGCCAGCAGTCAGGCGGTTGATGAAAAACTGTTTTTT.

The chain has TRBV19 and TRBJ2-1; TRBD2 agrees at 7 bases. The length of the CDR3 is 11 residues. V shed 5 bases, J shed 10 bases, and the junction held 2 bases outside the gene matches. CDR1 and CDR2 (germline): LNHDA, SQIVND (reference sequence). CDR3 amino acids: CASSEGLEQFF. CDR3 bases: TGTGCCAGTAGTGAGGGACTAGAGCAGTTCTTC.

Here the CDR3 reads CASSPRYSGVYNEQFF. DNA of the CDR3: TGTGCCAGCAGTCCTAGGTATAGCGGGGTGTACAATGAGCAGTTCTTC. This rearrangement joins TRBV5-6 to TRBJ2-1, with 8 bases aligning to TRBD2. Losses at the gene ends were 5 bases for V and 4 bases for J; bases not matched to a gene: 11. From germline, CDR1 is SGHDT and CDR2 YYEEEE. CDR3 length equals 16 residues.

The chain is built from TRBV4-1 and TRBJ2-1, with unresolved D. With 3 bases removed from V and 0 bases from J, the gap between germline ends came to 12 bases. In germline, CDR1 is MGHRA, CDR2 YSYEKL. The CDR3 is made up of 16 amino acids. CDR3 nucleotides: TGCGCCAGCAGCCAGGCGGCGGACGGCTCCTACAATGAGCAGTTCTTC. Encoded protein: CASSQAADGSYNEQFF.

The DNA of the CDR3 is TGTGCCTGGACCCCGACCACACCAGGGGGCACTGAAGCTTTCTTT. Translating gives CAWTPTTPGGTEAFF. The chain has TRBV30 and TRBJ1-1; 7 positions match TRBD1. Germline V lookup: CDR1 GTSNPN, CDR2 SVGIG (reference sequence). This CDR3 is 15 amino acids long. V dropped 4 bases and J dropped 4; count of bases not matched to a gene: 12.

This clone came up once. CDR3 protein: CASSPGQLDFLFF. As DNA, the CDR3 is TGTGCCAGCTCCCCGGGACAGCTCGATTTCCTGTTTTTT. The chain employs TRBV6-5 and TRBJ1-4; 7 bases align to TRBD1. Germline V CDR1 and CDR2: MNHEY, SVGAGI. The ends lost 8 bases at V and 14 bases at J; junction bases unmatched: 14. The CDR3 runs 13 residues.

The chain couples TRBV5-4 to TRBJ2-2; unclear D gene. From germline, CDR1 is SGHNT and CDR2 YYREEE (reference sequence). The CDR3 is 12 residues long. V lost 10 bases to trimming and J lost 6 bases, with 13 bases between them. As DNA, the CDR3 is TGTGCCGGCGCTCGGGTCCCCGGGGAGCTGTTTTTT. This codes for CAGARVPGELFF.

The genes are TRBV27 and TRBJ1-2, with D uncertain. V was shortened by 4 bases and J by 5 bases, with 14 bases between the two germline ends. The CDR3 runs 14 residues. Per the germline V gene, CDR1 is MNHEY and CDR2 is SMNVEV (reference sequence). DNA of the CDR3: TGTGCCAGCAGTTCCGCCCCGGGAGGGTATGGCTACACCTTC. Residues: CASSSAPGGYGYTF.

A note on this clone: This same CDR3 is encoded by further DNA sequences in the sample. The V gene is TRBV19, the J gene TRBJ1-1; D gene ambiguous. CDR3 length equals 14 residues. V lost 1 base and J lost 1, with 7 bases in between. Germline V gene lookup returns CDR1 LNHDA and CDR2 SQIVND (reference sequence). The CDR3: CASSIGGSNTEAFF. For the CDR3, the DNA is TGTGCCAGTAGTATAGGAGGGTCGAACACTGAAGCTTTCTTT.

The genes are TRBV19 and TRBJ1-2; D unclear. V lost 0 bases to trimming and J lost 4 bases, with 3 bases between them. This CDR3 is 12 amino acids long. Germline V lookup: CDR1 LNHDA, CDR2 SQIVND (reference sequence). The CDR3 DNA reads TGTGCCAGTAGTATAGATAGCTATGGCTACACCTTC. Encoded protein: CASSIDSYGYTF.

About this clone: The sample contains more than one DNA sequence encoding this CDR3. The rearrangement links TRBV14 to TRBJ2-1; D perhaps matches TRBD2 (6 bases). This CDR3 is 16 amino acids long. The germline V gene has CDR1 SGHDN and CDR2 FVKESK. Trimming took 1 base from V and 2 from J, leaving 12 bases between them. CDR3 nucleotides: TGTGCCAGCAGCCAAGGGGTGGGGGGAACCTACAATGAGCAGTTCTTC. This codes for CASSQGVGGTYNEQFF.

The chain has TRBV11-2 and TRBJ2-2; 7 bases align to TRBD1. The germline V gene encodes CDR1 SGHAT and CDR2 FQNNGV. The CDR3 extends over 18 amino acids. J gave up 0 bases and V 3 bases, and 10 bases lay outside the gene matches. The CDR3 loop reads CASSFLDRVATNTGELFF. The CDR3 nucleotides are TGTGCCAGCAGCTTTCTCGACAGGGTAGCCACGAACACCGGGGAGCTGTTTTTT.